The 2 T cell receptor beta chains in this list originate from one sample, sequenced in a study of OX40 agonist ivuxolimab in advanced cancers. Sequencing used immunoSEQ multiplex PCR; TCRdb keeps in-frame clones, though not all of them. This sample has tens of thousands of clones; approximately 83% occur once, and the top ten carry more than 13%. The sample in question was CD4+ or CD8+ T cells sorted from blood, obtained in a trial of the OX40 agonist ivuxolimab. Receptors were obtained from an adult with an advanced solid tumor such as melanoma, head and neck, liver or kidney cancer.

This clone was recorded once. The chain employs TRBV7-9 and TRBJ2-2, with D possibly being TRBD1 (5 bases). Per germline, CDR1 SEHNR and CDR2 FQNEAQ (reference sequence). The V and J ends lost 7 bases and 0 bases respectively, with 15 bases between them. The CDR3 contains 16 residues. The CDR3 DNA sequence: TGTGCCAGCATCCCCCAGGGCAGGGCGAACACCGGGGAGCTGTTTTTT. Translated, it gives CASIPQGRANTGELFF.

The V call is TRBV29-1, the J call TRBJ2-5; perhaps D is TRBD1 or TRBD2 (6 bases each). Near its end, the DNA agrees better with TRBJ2-7, so the J call may be wrong. Germline V gene lookup returns CDR1 SQVTM and CDR2 ANQGSEA. The CDR3 runs to 16 residues. CDR3 protein: CSVSRGDLGGGYEQYF. The CDR3, as DNA: TGCAGCGTTTCCCGAGGGGATCTCGGAGGGGGCTACGAGCAGTACTTC.